This T cell receptor (beta chain) was obtained from a study of blood T cell repertoires in COVID-19. Participants, about 18 to 89 years old, spanned 25 or so US areas. Membership in each cohort depended on participant-reported clinical history. Either two negative PCRs, clearance, or symptom resolution qualified Cohort 3 donors as recovered. The repertoire was sequenced with immunoSEQ multiplex PCR; TCRdb's copy has only in-frame clones and lacks some. The table lists about 320,000 clones, over 85% of them singletons. Germline V lookup: CDR1 SGHVS, CDR2 FQNEAQ. CDR3 length equals 14 residues. The germline V and J ends were trimmed by 3 bases and 0 bases, with 3 bases remaining between them.

This chain joins TRBV7-8 and TRBJ2-6; D is unresolved. The specimen was PBMCs or T cells enriched from blood (not recorded which). This clonotype originated in a man in his sixties who had recovered from COVID-19. The CDR3 sequence is CASSFSSGANVLTF. The CDR3 DNA reads as TGTGCCAGCAGCTTCAGCTCTGGGGCCAACGTCCTGACTTTC.